This T cell receptor beta chain derives from a study of OX40 agonist ivuxolimab in advanced cancers. On the study more broadly: Patients were dosed intravenously with ivuxolimab at 0.01 to 10 mg/kg every 2 weeks. Three patients had partial responses: one hepatocellular carcinoma, two cutaneous melanoma.

TCRdb keeps only in-frame clones here, not all; method: immunoSEQ multiplex PCR. The sample lists approximately 60,000 clones; 88% were seen once. With 10 bases clipped from V and 6 bases from J, the junction kept 5 bases outside the gene matches. The germline gives CDR1 MDHEN, CDR2 SYDVKM. This CDR3 spans 11 amino acids. This chain links TRBV28 with TRBJ1-2; 7 positions agree with TRBD1. This receptor was taken from an adult with an advanced solid tumor such as melanoma, head and neck, liver or kidney cancer. Specimen: CD4+ or CD8+ T cells sorted from blood, collected in a trial of the OX40 agonist ivuxolimab. DNA for the CDR3: TGTGCCAACTCAGGGGGGGATGGCTACACCTTC. Translating gives CANSGGDGYTF.